This section outlines one T cell receptor (beta chain) sequence together with its context. Antigen unknown. CDR1 and CDR2 from the germline V gene are KGHSH and LQKENI. There are 15 residues in the CDR3. The source of the sample is a study of monozygotic twins with inflammatory bowel disease. The input for each TCR library was around 3.5 ug of total RNA. TCRdb reprocessed the 5' RACE reads and keeps a single row for each CDR3 protein, giving no DNA. The sample holds approximately 400,000 distinct CDR3 sequences. Notes on the study in general: Other individuals had fewer clonotypes in common with IBD patients than with healthy twins, especially with disease activity.

The chain combines TRBV18 with TRBJ2-4. The sequencing input was blood. This TCR derives from a human donor with ulcerative colitis or Crohn's disease, or a healthy co-twin of an affected twin (not recorded which). CDR3 residues: CASSRNHAVENIQYF. The full variable domain, rest sourced from reference TRBV18 and TRBJ2-4, is NAGVMQNPRHLVRRRGQEARLRCSPMKGHSHVYWYRQLPEEGLKFMVYLQKENIIDESGMPKERFSAEFPKEGPSILRIQQVVRGDSAAYFCASSRNHAVENIQYFGAGTRLSVL.